The subject of this entry is one T cell receptor (beta chain). Its antigen has not been determined. Base quality data are lacking; no much larger clone is found one base away. The germline V gene (reference sequence) supplies CDR1 LNHDA and CDR2 SQIVND. The CDR3 starts with the cysteine, ends with the phenylalanine, and has 15 residues. Just CDR3 DNA is preserved here, 45 bases in frame from base 1. V is trimmed back by 3 bases and J by 4 bases, and the junction contains 4 bases that no gene match accounts for. These data belong to a study of blood T cell repertoires in COVID-19 (dated by TCRdb to about 2020). A note on the overall study: Samples from collaborators originated in the United States, Italy and Spain and spanned both the acute and convalescent phases of COVID-19. Sample metadata almost always included a de-identified subject ID, COVID-19 status, age in years and sex. Where available, HLA class I and class II types were taken from metadata supplied by the sample provider and were not determined by assay-based typing. The material from the prospective study consisted of cDNA or gDNA derived from T cells, B-cell-depleted T cells, or PBMCs. The repertoires were released in a freely available public database meant as a resource for research on the immune response to SARS-CoV-2. Deeply sampled blood TCRbeta repertoires from subjects exposed to, actively infected with, or recovered from COVID-19 were included in the dataset. The samples were drawn from the first 160 participants of the ongoing ImmuneRACE study and from 950 to 1,500 subjects provided by 6 global collaborators. Points the paper makes about the study in general: The amount of clinical and demographic metadata varied by source and participant and was provided uncurated.

TCRbeta CDR3 regions were amplified from genomic DNA using the immunoSEQ Assay, a bias-controlled multiplex PCR. In the paper's pipeline: Within the assay, amplification of reference gene primers was used to estimate how many nucleated cells each sample contained. To quantify the absolute abundance of each unique TCRbeta CDR3 rearrangement, sequence reads were collapsed and filtered. For each sample, productive Simpson clonality was calculated as the square root of Simpson's diversity index across productive rearrangements. Entries here come from immuneACCESS through TCRdb and include only in-frame sequences with V and J called. Some clones fail to appear in such tables; in the studies checked, an unresolved V gene covers under half of the shortfall, and the cause of the remainder is unknown. That table furnishes V, J and clone size, whereas the DNA furnished D and trimming. The sample table contains 180,000 or so clones; only one count was recorded for roughly 79% of them. The ten top clones hold approximately 6.9% of the sample.

Collaborating institutions collected whole blood in K2EDTA tubes following their own protocols. For TCRbeta analysis, collaborator samples were shipped as frozen whole blood, as isolated PBMCs, or as DNA extracted from either sample type. Recombination connected TRBV19 to TRBJ2-1; TRBD1 agrees with 9 junctional bases. Specimen: peripheral blood. This receptor was obtained from a human donor with acute or convalescent COVID-19. The donor label of this sample is uncertain. The DNA sequence follows: TGTGCCAGTAGTATGACGGGACAGGGATACAATGAGCAGTTCTTC. Translated, it gives CASSMTGQGYNEQFF.